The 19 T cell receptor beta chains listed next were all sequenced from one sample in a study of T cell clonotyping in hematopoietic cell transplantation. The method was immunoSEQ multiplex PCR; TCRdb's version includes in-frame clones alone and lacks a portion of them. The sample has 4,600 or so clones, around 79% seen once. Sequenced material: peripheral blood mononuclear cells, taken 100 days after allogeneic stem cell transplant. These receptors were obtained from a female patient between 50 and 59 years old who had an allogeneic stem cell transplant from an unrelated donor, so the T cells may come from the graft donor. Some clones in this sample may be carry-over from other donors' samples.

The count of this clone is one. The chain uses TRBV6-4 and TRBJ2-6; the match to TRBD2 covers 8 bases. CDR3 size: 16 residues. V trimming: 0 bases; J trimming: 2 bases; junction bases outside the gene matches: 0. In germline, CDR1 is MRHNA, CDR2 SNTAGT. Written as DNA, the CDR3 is TGTGCCAGCAGTGACTCCGGGGGGGCTGGGGCCAACGTCCTGACTTTC. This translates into CASSDSGGAGANVLTF.

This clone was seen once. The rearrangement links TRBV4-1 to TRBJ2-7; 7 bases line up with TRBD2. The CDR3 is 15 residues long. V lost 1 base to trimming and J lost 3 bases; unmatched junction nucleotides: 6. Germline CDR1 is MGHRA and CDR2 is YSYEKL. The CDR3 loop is CASSQGGGFGYEQYF. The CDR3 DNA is TGCGCCAGCAGCCAAGGGGGGGGGTTCGGCTACGAGCAGTACTTC.

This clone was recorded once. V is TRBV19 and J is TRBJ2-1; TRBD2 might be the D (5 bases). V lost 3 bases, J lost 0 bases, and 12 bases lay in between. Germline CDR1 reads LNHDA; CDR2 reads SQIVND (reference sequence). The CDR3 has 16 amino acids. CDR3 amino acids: CASSIGDPSSYNEQFF. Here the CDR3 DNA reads TGTGCCAGTAGTATCGGGGATCCGAGCTCCTACAATGAGCAGTTCTTC.

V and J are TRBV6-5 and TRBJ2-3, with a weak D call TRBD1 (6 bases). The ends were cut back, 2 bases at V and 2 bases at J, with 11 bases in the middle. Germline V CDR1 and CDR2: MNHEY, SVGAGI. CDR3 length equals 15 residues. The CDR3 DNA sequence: TGTGCCAGCAGTTACCTTCGGACAGCCACAGATACGCAGTATTTT. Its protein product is CASSYLRTATDTQYF.

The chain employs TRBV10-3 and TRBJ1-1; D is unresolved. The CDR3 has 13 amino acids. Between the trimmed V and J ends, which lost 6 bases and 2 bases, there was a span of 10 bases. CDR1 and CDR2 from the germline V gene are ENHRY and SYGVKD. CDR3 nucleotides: TGTGCCATCAGCCTTGGGGTCAACACTGAAGCTTTCTTT. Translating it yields CAISLGVNTEAFF.

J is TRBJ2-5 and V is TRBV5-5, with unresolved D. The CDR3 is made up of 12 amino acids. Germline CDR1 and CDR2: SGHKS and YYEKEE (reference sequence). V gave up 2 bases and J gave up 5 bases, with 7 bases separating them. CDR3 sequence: CASSFMGETQYF. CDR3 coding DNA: TGTGCCAGCAGCTTTATGGGCGAGACCCAGTACTTC.

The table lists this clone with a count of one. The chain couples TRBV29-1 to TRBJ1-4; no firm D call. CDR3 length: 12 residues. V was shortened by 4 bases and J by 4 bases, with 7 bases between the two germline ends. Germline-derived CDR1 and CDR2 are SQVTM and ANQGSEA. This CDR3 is CSVASHNEKLFF. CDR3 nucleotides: TGCAGCGTTGCCAGTCATAATGAAAAACTGTTTTTT.

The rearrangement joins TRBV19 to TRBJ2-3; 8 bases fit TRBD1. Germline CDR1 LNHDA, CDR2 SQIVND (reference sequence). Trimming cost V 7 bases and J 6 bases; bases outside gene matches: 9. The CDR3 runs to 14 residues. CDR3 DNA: TGTGCCAGTACCGCGGACAGGGAGCTGGATACGCAGTATTTT. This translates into CASTADRELDTQYF.

In DNA form, the CDR3 reads TGTGCCAGCAGTTTGGGGACTTTGGAGGGCCTTGGGCCTGGAAACACCATATATTTT. Protein: CASSLGTLEGLGPGNTIYF. This chain connects TRBV28 to TRBJ1-3, with D maybe TRBD1 (5 bases). The V end was cut by 3 bases, the J end by 2 bases, with 23 bases between. The V gene's germline CDR1 is MDHEN and CDR2 SYDVKM. The CDR3 sequence is 19 residues long.

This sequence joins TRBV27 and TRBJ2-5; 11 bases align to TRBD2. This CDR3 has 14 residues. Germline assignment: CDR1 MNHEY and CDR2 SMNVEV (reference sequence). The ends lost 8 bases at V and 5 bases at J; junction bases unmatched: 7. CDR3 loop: CASRRLAGQETQYF. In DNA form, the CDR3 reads TGTGCCAGCCGTCGACTAGCGGGGCAGGAGACCCAGTACTTC.

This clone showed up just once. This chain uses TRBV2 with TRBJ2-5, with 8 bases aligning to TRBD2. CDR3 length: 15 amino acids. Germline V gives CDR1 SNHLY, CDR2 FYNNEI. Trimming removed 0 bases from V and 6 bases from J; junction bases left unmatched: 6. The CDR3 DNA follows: TGTGCCAGCAGTGAAGCGTCAGCGGGGGTGAAGACCCAGTACTTC. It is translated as CASSEASAGVKTQYF. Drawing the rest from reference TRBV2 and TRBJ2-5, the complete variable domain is EPEVTQTPSHQVTQMGQEVILRCVPISNHLYFYWYRQILGQKVEFLVSFYNNEISEKSEIFDDQFSVERPDGSNFTLKIRSTKLEDSAMYFCASSEASAGVKTQYFGPGTRLLVL.

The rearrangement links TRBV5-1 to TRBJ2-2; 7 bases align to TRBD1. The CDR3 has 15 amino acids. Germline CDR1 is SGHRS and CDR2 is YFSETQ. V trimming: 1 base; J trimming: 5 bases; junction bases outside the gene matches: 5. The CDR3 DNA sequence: TGCGCCAGCAGCTTGTTGGGGACAGTTACCGGGGAGCTGTTTTTT. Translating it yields CASSLLGTVTGELFF.

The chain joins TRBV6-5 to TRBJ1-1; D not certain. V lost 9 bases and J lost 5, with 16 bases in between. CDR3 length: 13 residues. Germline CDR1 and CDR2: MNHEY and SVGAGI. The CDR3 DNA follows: TGTGCCAGTAACCAGGATCCGGGGACTGAAGCTTTCTTT. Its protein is CASNQDPGTEAFF.

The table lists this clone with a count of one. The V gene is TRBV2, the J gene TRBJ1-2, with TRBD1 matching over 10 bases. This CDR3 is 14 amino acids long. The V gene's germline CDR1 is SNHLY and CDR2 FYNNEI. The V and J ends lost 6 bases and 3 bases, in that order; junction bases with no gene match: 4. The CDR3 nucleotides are TGTGCCAGCAGGGTAGGACAGGGGGACTATGGCTACACCTTC. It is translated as CASRVGQGDYGYTF.

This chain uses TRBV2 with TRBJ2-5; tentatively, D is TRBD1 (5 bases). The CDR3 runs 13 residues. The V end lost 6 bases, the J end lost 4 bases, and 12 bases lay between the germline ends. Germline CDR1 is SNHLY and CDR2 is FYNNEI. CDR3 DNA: TGTGCCAGCAGACCCAGGGATCGAGAGACCCAGTACTTC. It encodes CASRPRDRETQYF.

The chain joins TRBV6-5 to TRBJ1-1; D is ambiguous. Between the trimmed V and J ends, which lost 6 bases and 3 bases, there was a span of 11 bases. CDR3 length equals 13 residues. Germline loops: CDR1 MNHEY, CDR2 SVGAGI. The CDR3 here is CASRSDEYTEAFF. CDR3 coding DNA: TGTGCCAGCAGGTCGGACGAGTACACTGAAGCTTTCTTT.

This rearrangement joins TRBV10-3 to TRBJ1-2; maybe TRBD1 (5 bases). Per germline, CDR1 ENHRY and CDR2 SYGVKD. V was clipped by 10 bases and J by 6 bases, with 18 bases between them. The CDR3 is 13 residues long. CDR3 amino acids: CATWRGEGNGYTF. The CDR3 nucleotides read TGTGCCACCTGGCGGGGGGAAGGAAATGGCTACACCTTC.

The CDR3 sequence is CASSRDTEAFF. The CDR3 coding sequence is TGTGCCAGCAGTAGGGACACTGAAGCTTTCTTT. The V and J genes are TRBV5-6 and TRBJ1-1; D is unclear. The CDR3 totals 11 residues. Germline CDR1 reads SGHDT; CDR2 reads YYEEEE. Trimming left V 5 bases short and J 3 bases short, with 5 bases between.

The CDR3 protein is CASSSRPFARQSLYGYTF. The CDR3 DNA reads as TGTGCCAGCAGTTCCCGCCCCTTTGCTAGGCAATCGCTCTATGGCTACACCTTC. The chain is built from TRBV27 and TRBJ1-2; D gene unclear. The CDR3 spans 18 residues. V was pared by 4 bases and J by 4 bases, with 25 bases between. The germline CDR1 and CDR2 sequences are MNHEY and SMNVEV (reference sequence).